One sample yielded the 7 T cell receptor beta chains listed below, sequenced in a study of OX40 agonist ivuxolimab in advanced cancers. The repertoire was sequenced with immunoSEQ multiplex PCR; TCRdb's copy has only in-frame clones and lacks some. The sample carries over 55,000 clones, more than 80% recorded once. This specimen was CD4+ or CD8+ T cells sorted from blood, taken in a trial of the OX40 agonist ivuxolimab. These TCRs come from an adult with an advanced solid tumor such as melanoma, head and neck, liver or kidney cancer.

The rearrangement joins TRBV6-1 to TRBJ1-1, with no clear D. Trimming shortened V by 2 bases and J by 1 base, and 5 bases separated the two germline ends. The CDR3 totals 13 residues. Germline V gives CDR1 MNHNS, CDR2 SASEGT. CDR3 sequence: CASSETGNTEAFF. The CDR3 nucleotides read TGTGCCAGCAGTGAAACGGGGAACACTGAAGCTTTCTTT.

The sample holds one count of this clone. The chain uses TRBV2 and TRBJ2-7, with TRBD1 as a possible D gene (6 bases). The CDR3 is 14 amino acids. V lost 2 bases, J lost 6 bases, and 14 bases lay in between. Germline V lookup: CDR1 SNHLY, CDR2 FYNNEI. The CDR3, as DNA: TGTGCCAGCAGTGAATCCAGGGGACGGAGCGAGCAGTACTTC. This sequence encodes CASSESRGRSEQYF.

The V and J genes are TRBV5-5 and TRBJ2-7; TRBD1 agrees at 8 bases. V lost 1 base, J lost 2 bases, and 2 bases stayed unmatched. This CDR3 region has 14 residues. Germline V lookup: CDR1 SGHKS, CDR2 YYEKEE (reference sequence). This chain's CDR3 is CASSLTGGTYEQYF. The CDR3 bases are TGTGCCAGCAGCTTGACAGGGGGTACCTACGAGCAGTACTTC. Based on the CDR3 plus reference TRBV5-5 and TRBJ2-7, the full variable domain is DAGVTQSPTHLIKTRGQQVTLRCSPISGHKSVSWYQQVLGQGPQFIFQYYEKEERGRGNFPDRFSARQFPNYSSELNVNALLLGDSALYLCASSLTGGTYEQYFGPGTRLTVT.

The chain has TRBV6-5 and TRBJ2-7; D gene uncertain. CDR3 size: 11 residues. CDR1 and CDR2 from the germline V gene are MNHEY and SVGAGI. Between the trimmed V and J ends, which lost 6 bases and 3 bases, there was a span of 6 bases. CDR3 DNA sequence: TGTGCCAGCAGCGAACGCTACGAGCAGTACTTC. Protein product: CASSERYEQYF.

V is TRBV7-9 and J is TRBJ1-2, with D uncertain. The germline V gene has CDR1 SEHNR and CDR2 FQNEAQ (reference sequence). V was trimmed by 5 bases and J by 2 bases, leaving 9 bases between them. This CDR3 has 13 residues. Here the CDR3 DNA reads TGTGCCAGCAGCAACGAAGGAAACTATGGCTACACCTTC. Protein product: CASSNEGNYGYTF.

The gene calls are TRBV5-1 and TRBJ2-7, with D unclear. This CDR3 has 12 residues. The germline V gene encodes CDR1 SGHRS and CDR2 YFSETQ. Deletions cut 2 bases from V and 3 bases from J, with 6 bases between. CDR3 loop: CASSLGNYEQYF. In DNA form, the CDR3 reads TGCGCCAGCAGCTTAGGAAACTACGAGCAGTACTTC.

Of note for this clone: The same CDR3 can be traced to other DNA sequences in this sample. The rearrangement links TRBV6-5 to TRBJ1-2, with a possible D match to TRBD1 (5 bases). Trimming shortened V by 2 bases and J by 2 bases, and 6 bases separated the two germline ends. This CDR3 spans 13 amino acids. CDR1 and CDR2 (germline): MNHEY, SVGAGI. CDR3 DNA: TGTGCCAGCAGTTACGGGGGGAACTATGGCTACACCTTC. Translated: CASSYGGNYGYTF.